These 6 T cell receptor beta chains were sequenced from one sample in a study of blood T cell repertoires in COVID-19. TCRdb's copy holds only in-frame clones and misses some; the assay was immunoSEQ multiplex PCR. The repertoire consists of about 210,000 clones, with around four fifths occurring once and the leading ten covering more than 8%. Sequenced input: peripheral blood. These receptors all stem from a woman aged 50 to 65 with acute or convalescent COVID-19.

Details on this clone: One end of the junction does not line up with germline, which may come from a read error. The rearrangement joins TRBV2 to TRBJ1-2; TRBD1 matches 9 bases. Germline loops: CDR1 SNHLY, CDR2 FYNNEI. The CDR3 consists of 11 residues. CDR3 in amino acids: CASSTGTGYHF. CDR3 nucleotides: TGTGCCAGCAGCACCGGGACAGGGTACCACTTC. The full variable domain, with the rest looked up from reference TRBV2 and TRBJ1-2, is EPEVTQTPSHQVTQMGQEVILRCVPISNHLYFYWYRQILGQKVEFLVSFYNNEISEKSEIFDDQFSVERPDGSNFTLKIRSTKLEDSAMYFCASSTGTGYHFGSGTRLTVV.

Only a few counts were recorded for this clone. The V gene is TRBV12-3 or TRBV12-4, the J gene TRBJ1-1; D unresolved. The CDR3 has 13 residues. Trimming removed 3 bases from V and 1 base from J, with 6 bases in between. This CDR3 is CASSFTENTEAFF. Written as DNA, the CDR3 is TGTGCCAGCAGTTTTACAGAGAACACTGAAGCTTTCTTT.

The chain joins TRBV29-1 to TRBJ2-7; D is perhaps TRBD2 (5 bases). The CDR3 runs 12 residues. Germline loops: CDR1 SQVTM, CDR2 ANQGSEA. V lost 0 bases to trimming and J lost 4 bases, with 7 bases between them. This CDR3 reads CSVEDSGYEQYF. The CDR3 DNA is TGCAGCGTTGAAGATTCGGGGTACGAGCAGTACTTC.

This clone was seen only a few times. This chain links TRBV10-3 with TRBJ1-1, with TRBD1 matching over 7 bases. V was clipped by 3 bases and J by 1 base; unmatched bases: 8. Germline lookup yields CDR1 ENHRY and CDR2 SYGVKD. The CDR3 spans 16 residues. CDR3 in DNA: TGTGCCATCAGTGAACCCCCGGACAGGTCGAACACTGAAGCTTTCTTT. Its translation is CAISEPPDRSNTEAFF.

The chain links TRBV6-5 to TRBJ2-5, with D possibly matching TRBD1 (6 bases). The germline V gene has CDR1 MNHEY and CDR2 SVGAGI. CDR3 length equals 14 residues. V was cut by 6 bases and J by 6 bases, with 17 bases left in between. As DNA, the CDR3 is TGTGCCAGCAGCGGGACATGGGGAGAGCAGACCCAGTACTTC. The encoded protein is CASSGTWGEQTQYF.

This clone has just one count. The chain combines TRBV9 with TRBJ1-2; D is ambiguous. In germline, CDR1 is SGDLS, CDR2 YYNGEE. The CDR3 loop spans 15 amino acids. Trimming shortened V by 0 bases and J by 6 bases, and 15 bases separated the two germline ends. The CDR3 DNA reads TGTGCCAGCAGCGTAGACTACGGCTACTCCGATGGCTACACCTTC. Its protein product is CASSVDYGYSDGYTF.